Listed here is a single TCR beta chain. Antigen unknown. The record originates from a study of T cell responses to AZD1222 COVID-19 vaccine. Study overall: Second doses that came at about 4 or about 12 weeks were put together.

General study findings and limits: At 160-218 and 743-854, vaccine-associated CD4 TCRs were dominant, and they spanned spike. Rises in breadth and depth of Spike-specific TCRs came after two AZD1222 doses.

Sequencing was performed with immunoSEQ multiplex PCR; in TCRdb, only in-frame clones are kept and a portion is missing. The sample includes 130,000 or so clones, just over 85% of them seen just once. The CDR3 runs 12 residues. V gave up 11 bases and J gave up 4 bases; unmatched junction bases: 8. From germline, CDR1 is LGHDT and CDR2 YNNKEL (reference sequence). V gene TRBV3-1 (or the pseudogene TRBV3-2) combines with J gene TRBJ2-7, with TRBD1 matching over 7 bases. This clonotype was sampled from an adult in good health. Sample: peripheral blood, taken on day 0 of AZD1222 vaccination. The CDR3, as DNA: TGTGCCGCAGGGACAGAGGTTTACGAGCAGTACTTC. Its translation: CAAGTEVYEQYF.